The next 18 T cell receptor beta chains were all read from a single sample in a study of sequential checkpoint blockade in melanoma. Sequenced by immunoSEQ multiplex PCR; TCRdb stores in-frame clones only, minus some. In the table there are about 28,000 clones, approximately 77% of which are singletons. Treatment indicated: randomized to nivolumab then ipilimumab (arm A) or the reverse (arm B). This specimen consisted of CD8+ T cells sorted from blood (inferred from file names), obtained from a patient given nivolumab and ipilimumab in sequence. These receptors were obtained from a human donor with melanoma.

This clone was detected once. The chain combines TRBV29-1 with TRBJ1-2, with 8 bases identical to TRBD1. The V and J ends lost 7 bases and 8 bases, in that order; junction bases with no gene match: 12. The length of the CDR3 is 13 residues. The germline CDR1 and CDR2 sequences are SQVTM and ANQGSEA. The DNA for the CDR3 is TGCAGCGGAATCCTTCAGGGGGCGGAAGGCTACACCTTC. Protein: CSGILQGAEGYTF.

This chain links TRBV7-9 with TRBJ2-7, with TRBD1 matching 9 bases. V lost 5 bases, J lost 4 bases, and 12 bases stayed unmatched. This CDR3 is built from 16 residues. From germline, CDR1 is SEHNR and CDR2 FQNEAQ (reference sequence). The CDR3 reads CASSRGDGTGWYEQYF. The CDR3 coding sequence is TGTGCCAGCAGCCGAGGAGATGGGACAGGGTGGTACGAGCAGTACTTC.

CDR3 region: CATKTGYGEQYF. The CDR3 region has the DNA TGTGCCACGAAGACAGGATACGGCGAGCAGTACTTC. The chain is built from TRBV19 and TRBJ2-7, with a tentative D call TRBD1 (6 bases). The CDR3 covers 12 residues. The ends were cut back, 10 bases at V and 6 bases at J, with 16 bases in the middle. Germline loops: CDR1 LNHDA, CDR2 SQIVND (reference sequence). The variable domain in full, completed from reference TRBV19 and TRBJ2-7, reads DGGITQSPKYLFRKEGQNVTLSCEQNLNHDAMYWYRQDPGQGLRLIYYSQIVNDFQKGDIAEGYSVSREKKESFPLTVTSAQKNPTAFYLCATKTGYGEQYFGPGTRLTVT.

The chain employs TRBV5-4 and TRBJ1-2; weak D call: TRBD1 (6 bases). The V and J ends lost 4 bases and 6 bases respectively, with 16 bases between them. Germline CDR1 reads SGHNT; CDR2 reads YYREEE (reference sequence). CDR3 length: 14 amino acids. The CDR3 loop is CASSPATGWDGYTF. Written as DNA, the CDR3 is TGTGCCAGCAGCCCCGCAACAGGGTGGGATGGCTACACCTTC.

This chain links TRBV19 with TRBJ1-1, with a tentative D call TRBD1 (5 bases). This CDR3 comprises 13 residues. Germline V gene lookup returns CDR1 LNHDA and CDR2 SQIVND (reference sequence). Trimming removed 3 bases from V and 8 bases from J, with 13 bases in between. The chain's CDR3 is CASSIATGREAFF. CDR3 coding DNA: TGTGCCAGTAGTATCGCCACAGGTCGGGAAGCTTTCTTT.

The chain has TRBV5-1 and TRBJ2-5, with 8 bases identical to TRBD2. Germline CDR1 reads SGHRS; CDR2 reads YFSETQ. The CDR3 is 15 residues long. The J segment lost 5 bases and the V segment lost 6 bases, leaving 12 bases of the junction unmatched. In DNA, the CDR3 is TGCGCCAGCAAACCCGCCGGGGGGGGCCGCGAGACCCAGTACTTC. This codes for CASKPAGGGRETQYF.

The chain recombines TRBV28 with TRBJ2-7; tentatively, D is TRBD2 (6 bases). The CDR3 totals 13 residues. CDR1 is MDHEN, CDR2 SYDVKM, per germline. V was shortened by 1 base and J by 4 bases, with 8 bases between the two germline ends. The CDR3 coding sequence is TGTGCCAGCAGTTTATTCGGGGGTTACGAGCAGTACTTC. Protein sequence: CASSLFGGYEQYF.

This chain links TRBV7-9 with TRBJ1-1; D not resolved. Germline assignment: CDR1 SEHNR and CDR2 FQNEAQ (reference sequence). The CDR3 is made up of 13 amino acids. V was clipped by 3 bases and J by 6 bases, with 11 bases between them. The CDR3 DNA reads TGTGCCAGCAGCTTTAGCTGGAGCTCTGAAGCTTTCTTT. As protein: CASSFSWSSEAFF.

The table lists this clone with a few counts. DNA for the CDR3: TGTGCCAGCAGCCCTGGGATAGCGGAAGTCAACACCGGGGAGCTGTTTTTT. The encoded protein is CASSPGIAEVNTGELFF. This chain joins TRBV4-2 and TRBJ2-2; D is possibly TRBD2 (6 bases). Germline V gene data show CDR1 as LGHNA and CDR2 as YNFKEQ. Trimming removed 4 bases from V and 2 bases from J, with 17 bases in between. This CDR3 is 17 amino acids long.

The V gene is TRBV10-1, the J gene TRBJ2-3; D is perhaps TRBD2 (5 bases). Germline values: CDR1 WNHNN, CDR2 SYGVQD (reference sequence). The CDR3 length is 16 residues. The V end lost 4 bases, the J end lost 0 bases, and 14 bases lay between the germline ends. The CDR3 DNA sequence: TGCGCCAGCAGTGCTCGGGGTCCCTTTAGCACAGATACGCAGTATTTT. This encodes CASSARGPFSTDTQYF.

The chain joins TRBV2 to TRBJ2-1, with TRBD2 identical over 10 bases. The CDR3 is 14 amino acids. Per germline, CDR1 SNHLY and CDR2 FYNNEI. The CDR3 loop is CQSTKRGGLNEQFF. Here the CDR3 DNA reads TGTCAAAGCACAAAGCGGGGGGGCTTAAATGAGCAGTTCTTC.

The V call is TRBV28, the J call TRBJ2-7, with D tentatively TRBD1 (5 bases). Germline V gives CDR1 MDHEN, CDR2 SYDVKM. V lost 5 bases to trimming and J lost 0 bases, with 11 bases between them. CDR3 length equals 14 residues. The CDR3: CASSPRDSSYEQYF. CDR3 in DNA: TGTGCCAGCAGTCCCCGCGACAGCTCCTACGAGCAGTACTTC.

The table lists this clone with a few counts. The chain has TRBV4-2 and TRBJ2-7; TRBD1 aligns across 8 bases. This CDR3 is built from 13 residues. Germline V gene sequence: CDR1 LGHNA, CDR2 YNFKEQ. J was trimmed by 4 bases and V by 8 bases; bases with no gene match: 7. In DNA, the CDR3 is TGTGCCAGCGGCCTGGACAGGGCATACGAGCAGTACTTC. Its translation: CASGLDRAYEQYF.

V is TRBV5-4 and J is TRBJ2-7; a weak D match, TRBD2 (5 bases). Germline V gene lookup returns CDR1 SGHNT and CDR2 YYREEE (reference sequence). The CDR3 length is 13 residues. Trimming left V 0 bases short and J 7 bases short, with 11 bases between. In DNA form, the CDR3 reads TGTGCCAGCAGCTTGGCTGCCTCGGGGGAGCAGTACTTC. Translation gives CASSLAASGEQYF.

The sample holds many counts of this clone. CDR3 sequence reads: CASSPYGGGGDTQYF. The CDR3 nucleotides read TGTGCCAGCAGCCCATATGGGGGGGGCGGAGATACGCAGTATTTT. The chain joins TRBV9 to TRBJ2-3, with D perhaps matching TRBD2 (7 bases). Deletions cut 4 bases from V and 5 bases from J, with 17 bases between. The CDR3 loop spans 15 amino acids. Germline CDR1 reads SGDLS; CDR2 reads YYNGEE.

About this clone itself: The junction does not match germline at one end; this may be a read error. The sample holds other DNA sequences that translate to the same CDR3. This chain connects TRBV4-3 to TRBJ2-7, with 13 bases matching TRBD2. CDR1 is LGHNA and CDR2 is YSLEER in the germline V gene. The CDR3 is 17 residues long. The CDR3: CASSPGLAGAYSYEQYF. The CDR3 DNA reads TGCGCCAGCAGCCCTGGACTAGCGGGGGCATACTCCTACGAGCAATACTTC.

In this sample, this clone turned up a few times. The V call is TRBV6-5, the J call TRBJ1-2; tentatively, D is TRBD1 (5 bases). V shed 6 bases and J shed 0 bases, with 5 bases lying between them. The CDR3 is made up of 12 amino acids. The germline gives CDR1 MNHEY, CDR2 SVGAGI. The CDR3 DNA follows: TGTGCCAGCAGAGGGGCTAACTATGGCTACACCTTC. This encodes CASRGANYGYTF.

The chain combines TRBV5-6 with TRBJ2-1, with D possibly TRBD1 on 7 matching bases. V was pared by 1 base and J by 2 bases, with 13 bases between. CDR1 SGHDT and CDR2 YYEEEE come from the germline V gene. The CDR3 extends over 16 amino acids. Here the CDR3 DNA reads TGTGCCAGCAGCTTGCGTCCCAGGGGGGCCTACAATGAGCAGTTCTTC. Its protein is CASSLRPRGAYNEQFF.